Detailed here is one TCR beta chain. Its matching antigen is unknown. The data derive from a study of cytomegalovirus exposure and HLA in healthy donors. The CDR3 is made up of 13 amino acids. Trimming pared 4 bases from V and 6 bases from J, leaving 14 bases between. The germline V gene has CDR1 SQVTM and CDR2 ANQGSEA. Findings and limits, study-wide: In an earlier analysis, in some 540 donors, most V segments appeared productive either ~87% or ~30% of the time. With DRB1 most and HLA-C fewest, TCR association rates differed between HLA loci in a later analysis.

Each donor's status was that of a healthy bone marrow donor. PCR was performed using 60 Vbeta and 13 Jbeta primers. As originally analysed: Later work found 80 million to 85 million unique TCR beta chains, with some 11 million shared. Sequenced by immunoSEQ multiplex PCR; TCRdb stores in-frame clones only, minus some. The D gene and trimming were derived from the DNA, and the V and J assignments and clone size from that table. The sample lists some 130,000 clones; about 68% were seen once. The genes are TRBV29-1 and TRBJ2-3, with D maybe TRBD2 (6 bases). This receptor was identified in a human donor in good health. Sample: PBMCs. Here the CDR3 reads CSVGDSTWDTQYF. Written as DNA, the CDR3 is TGCAGCGTTGGGGACTCAACATGGGATACGCAGTATTTT.